This T cell receptor (beta chain) is from a study of OX40 agonist ivuxolimab in advanced cancers. Looking at the study overall: Patients received ivuxolimab, an agonistic anti-OX40 (CD134) antibody. Each dose-escalation patient presented with hepatocellular carcinoma, melanoma, renal cell or head and neck cancer. Three patients responded partially, comprising one with hepatocellular carcinoma and two with cutaneous melanoma.

Comment on this clone: Its antigen is not known.

Study-wide findings and caveats: Researchers report that CD8+ T cells had, on average, more expanded clones than CD4+.

The CDR3 contains 14 residues. Germline V gene lookup returns CDR1 SGHTA and CDR2 FQGNSA. The germline V and J ends were trimmed by 3 bases and 2 bases, with 10 bases remaining between them. Only in-frame clones appear in the TCRdb table, and some are missing; sequencing was by immunoSEQ multiplex PCR. The table shows 55,000 to 85,000 clones, with 85% occurring only once. The rearrangement joins TRBV7-2 to TRBJ1-1; D remains unclear. The specimen comprised CD4+ or CD8+ T cells sorted from blood, sampled in a trial of the OX40 agonist ivuxolimab. The receptor was isolated from an adult with an advanced solid tumor such as melanoma, head and neck, liver or kidney cancer. CDR3 sequence reads: CASSFWTLNTEAFF. In DNA form, the CDR3 reads TGTGCCAGCAGCTTCTGGACCTTAAACACTGAAGCTTTCTTT.